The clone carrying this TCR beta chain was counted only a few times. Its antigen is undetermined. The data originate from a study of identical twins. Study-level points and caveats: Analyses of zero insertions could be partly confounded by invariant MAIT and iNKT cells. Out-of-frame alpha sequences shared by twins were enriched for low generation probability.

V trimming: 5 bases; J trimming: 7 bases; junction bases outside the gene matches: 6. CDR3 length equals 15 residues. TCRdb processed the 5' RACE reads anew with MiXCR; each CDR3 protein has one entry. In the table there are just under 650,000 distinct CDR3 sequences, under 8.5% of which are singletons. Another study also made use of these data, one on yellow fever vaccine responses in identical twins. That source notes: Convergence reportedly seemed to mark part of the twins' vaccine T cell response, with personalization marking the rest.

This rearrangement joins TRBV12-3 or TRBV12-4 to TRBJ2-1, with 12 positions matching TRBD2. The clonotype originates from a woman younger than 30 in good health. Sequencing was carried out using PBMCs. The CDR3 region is CASSPTSGSWNEQFF. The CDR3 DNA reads TGTGCCAGCAGTCCGACTAGCGGGAGTTGGAATGAGCAGTTCTTC.